The clone carrying this T cell receptor (beta chain) was observed at least ten times. This sample was included in a study of neurological immune-mediated disorders. Via MiXCR, TCRdb re-called the 5' RACE reads, giving one row per CDR3 protein. The data show 50,000 to 70,000 distinct CDR3 sequences, 4.5% to 5.5% seen once. Material for sequencing was PBMCs. The source of this sequence is a man aged 25 to 40 with multiple sclerosis.

The CDR3 spells CSATETDTQYF. The CDR3 region has the DNA TGCAGCGCCACGGAGACAGATACGCAGTATTTT. This chain joins TRBV29-1 and TRBJ2-3, with D unclear. Looked up from germline, CDR1 is SQVTM and CDR2 is ANQGSEA. CDR3 length equals 11 residues. The V and J ends lost 7 bases and 3 bases respectively, with 8 bases between them.